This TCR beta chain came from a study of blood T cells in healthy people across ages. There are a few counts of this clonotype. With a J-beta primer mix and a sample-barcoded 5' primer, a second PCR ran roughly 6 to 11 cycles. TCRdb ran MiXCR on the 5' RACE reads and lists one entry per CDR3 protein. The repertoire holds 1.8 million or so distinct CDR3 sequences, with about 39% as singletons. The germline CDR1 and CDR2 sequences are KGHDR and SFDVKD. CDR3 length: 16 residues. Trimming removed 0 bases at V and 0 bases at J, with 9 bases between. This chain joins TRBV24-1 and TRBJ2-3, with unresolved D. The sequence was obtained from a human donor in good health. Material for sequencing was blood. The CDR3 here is CATSDLRFGSTDTQYF. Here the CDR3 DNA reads TGTGCCACCAGTGATTTGCGTTTCGGGAGCACAGATACGCAGTATTTT.